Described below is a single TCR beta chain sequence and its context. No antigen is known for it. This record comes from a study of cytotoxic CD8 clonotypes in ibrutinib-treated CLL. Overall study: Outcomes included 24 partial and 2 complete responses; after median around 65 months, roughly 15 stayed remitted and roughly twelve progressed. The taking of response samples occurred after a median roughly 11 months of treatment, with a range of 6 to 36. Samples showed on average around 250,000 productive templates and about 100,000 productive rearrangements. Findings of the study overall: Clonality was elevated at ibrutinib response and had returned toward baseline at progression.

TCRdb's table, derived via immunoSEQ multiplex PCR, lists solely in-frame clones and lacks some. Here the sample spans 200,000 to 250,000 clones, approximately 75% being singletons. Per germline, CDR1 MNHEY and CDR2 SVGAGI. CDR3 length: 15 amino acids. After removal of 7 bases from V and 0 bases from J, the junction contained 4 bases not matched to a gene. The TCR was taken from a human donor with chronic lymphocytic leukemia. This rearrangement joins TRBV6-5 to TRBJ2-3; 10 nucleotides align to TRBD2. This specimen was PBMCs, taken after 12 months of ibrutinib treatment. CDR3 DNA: TGTGCCAGCAAAACTAGCGGGACTAGCACAGATACGCAGTATTTT. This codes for CASKTSGTSTDTQYF.